The rows below give T cell receptor beta chains drawn from one sample of a study of CD8 T cells in ankylosing spondylitis. Using its own MiXCR run on the 5' RACE reads, TCRdb lists one record per CDR3 protein. The sample records 450,000 to 550,000 distinct CDR3 sequences, less than 6% being singletons. The sequencing input was blood, either unsorted or a sorted T cell fraction (not recorded which). These receptors all come from a male donor with ankylosing spondylitis. Both conserved end residues are part of each CDR3. D genes are given only for firm matches. Clone size is shown for a subset of rows, as once, few, many or a class of expanded clone.

j_call: TRBJ2-1
clone_size: many
d_call: TRBD2
v_call: TRBV11-2
cdr3_nt: TGTGCCAGCAGCTTAGGCGGGGGGGCCTACAATGAGCAGTTCTTC
cdr3_aa: CASSLGGGAYNEQFF

j_call: TRBJ1-2
clone_size: many
d_call: .
v_call: TRBV5-6
cdr3_nt: TGTGCCAGCAGTCGGGTCCCACGGGGCTATGGCTACACCTTC
cdr3_aa: CASSRVPRGYGYTF

j_call: TRBJ2-2
clone_size: few
d_call: TRBD1
v_call: TRBV5-1
cdr3_nt: TGCGCCAGCAGCTTCGCGGGACAGGCGAACACCGGGGAGCTGTTTTTT
cdr3_aa: CASSFAGQANTGELFF

j_call: TRBJ2-2
clone_size: many
d_call: .
v_call: TRBV6-2/TRBV6-3
cdr3_nt: TGTGCCAGCAGTTATTTTAGGCAGAAGAACACCGGGGAGCTGTTTTTT
cdr3_aa: CASSYFRQKNTGELFF

j_call: TRBJ2-1
clone_size: .
d_call: TRBD2
v_call: TRBV11-1
cdr3_nt: TGTGCCAGCAGCTTAGCGTTGGGGTATAGCGGGAGTCTAAACAATGAGCAGTTCTTC
cdr3_aa: CASSLALGYSGSLNNEQFF

j_call: TRBJ1-2
clone_size: few
d_call: .
v_call: TRBV14
cdr3_nt: TGTGCCAGCAGCCAAGGACCGGACCGCCGTTATGGCTACACCTTC
cdr3_aa: CASSQGPDRRYGYTF

j_call: TRBJ1-6
clone_size: .
d_call: .
v_call: TRBV20-1
cdr3_nt: TGCGCTGGGGTTCCGGCAGGGAGTAATTCACCCCTCCACTTT
cdr3_aa: CAGVPAGSNSPLHF

j_call: TRBJ2-3
clone_size: many
d_call: .
v_call: TRBV11-1
cdr3_nt: TGTGCCAGCAGCCCTCAATCAGATACGCAGTATTTT
cdr3_aa: CASSPQSDTQYF

j_call: TRBJ2-1
clone_size: many
d_call: .
v_call: TRBV28
cdr3_nt: TGTGCCAGCAGTCAGCAGGCGGGCCCCTACAATGAGCAGTTCTTC
cdr3_aa: CASSQQAGPYNEQFF

j_call: TRBJ2-3
clone_size: many
d_call: TRBD2
v_call: TRBV20-1
cdr3_nt: TGCAGTGCTAGTTATAGCGGGGGCCTCACAGATACGCAGTATTTT
cdr3_aa: CSASYSGGLTDTQYF

j_call: TRBJ2-2
clone_size: many
d_call: TRBD2
v_call: TRBV4-2
cdr3_nt: TGTGCCAGCAGCTCCGGACTAGCGGGGGCGGGCGGGGAGCTGTTTTTT
cdr3_aa: CASSSGLAGAGGELFF

j_call: TRBJ1-1
clone_size: many
d_call: .
v_call: TRBV6-5
cdr3_nt: TGTGCCAGCAGTTACAGGGAGGGTTACACTGAAGCTTTCTTT
cdr3_aa: CASSYREGYTEAFF

j_call: TRBJ2-7
clone_size: few
d_call: TRBD2
v_call: TRBV25-1
cdr3_nt: TGTGCCAGCAGTGAGGGGGGGGGTCGTTCCTACGAGCAGTACTTC
cdr3_aa: CASSEGGGRSYEQYF

j_call: TRBJ1-1
clone_size: many
d_call: TRBD1
v_call: TRBV12-3/TRBV12-4
cdr3_nt: TGTGCCAGCAGTATTAACAGGGGGAGTGAAGCTTTCTTT
cdr3_aa: CASSINRGSEAFF

j_call: TRBJ2-3
clone_size: .
d_call: TRBD1
v_call: TRBV4-3
cdr3_nt: TGCGCCAGCAGCCACCCGGGACAGGGGCCAATAGATACGCAGTATTTT
cdr3_aa: CASSHPGQGPIDTQYF

j_call: TRBJ2-7
clone_size: many
d_call: .
v_call: TRBV12-3/TRBV12-4
cdr3_nt: TGTGCCAGCAGTGCACGGGACAAAACCTACGAGCAGTACTTC
cdr3_aa: CASSARDKTYEQYF

j_call: TRBJ1-1
clone_size: many
d_call: TRBD1
v_call: TRBV12-3/TRBV12-4
cdr3_nt: TGTGCCAGCAGTTCTTACTCCGGGACAGGGAACACTGAAGCTTTCTTT
cdr3_aa: CASSSYSGTGNTEAFF

j_call: TRBJ2-7
clone_size: many
d_call: TRBD2
v_call: TRBV20-1
cdr3_nt: TGCAGTCCCGGGACTAGTCACGACGAGCAGTACTTC
cdr3_aa: CSPGTSHDEQYF

j_call: TRBJ2-6
clone_size: many
d_call: .
v_call: TRBV5-1
cdr3_nt: TGCGCCAGCAGCTTGAGAGGTCTCTCTGGGGCCAACGTCCTGACTTTC
cdr3_aa: CASSLRGLSGANVLTF

j_call: TRBJ2-3
clone_size: many
d_call: TRBD1
v_call: TRBV15
cdr3_nt: TGTGCCACCAGCAGAGATCAGGGGTCAGGACAGGGCACAGATACGCAGTATTTT
cdr3_aa: CATSRDQGSGQGTDTQYF

j_call: TRBJ2-3
clone_size: many
d_call: .
v_call: TRBV5-8
cdr3_nt: TGTGCCAGCAGCTTGGGAGGAGTTAGCACAGATACGCAGTATTTT
cdr3_aa: CASSLGGVSTDTQYF

j_call: TRBJ2-5
clone_size: few
d_call: .
v_call: TRBV7-2
cdr3_nt: TGTGCCAGCAGCTTAAATTCTGGGGTAGAGACCCAGTACTTC
cdr3_aa: CASSLNSGVETQYF

j_call: TRBJ2-2
clone_size: many
d_call: .
v_call: TRBV9
cdr3_nt: TGTGCCAGCAGCGTTGAAGCGAGGGGGGCCGGGGAGCTGTTTTTT
cdr3_aa: CASSVEARGAGELFF

j_call: TRBJ1-1
clone_size: many
d_call: .
v_call: TRBV7-9
cdr3_nt: TGTGCCAGCAGCTTAGTTGGGGTGGAAGCTTTCTTT
cdr3_aa: CASSLVGVEAFF

j_call: TRBJ2-1
clone_size: few
d_call: .
v_call: TRBV24-1
cdr3_nt: TGTGCCACCAGTGATTTGCGCTCGTTGGGCGGGTTGGACAATGAGCAGTTCTTC
cdr3_aa: CATSDLRSLGGLDNEQFF

j_call: TRBJ2-5
clone_size: many
d_call: .
v_call: TRBV5-1
cdr3_nt: TGCGCCAGCAGCTTGGTTACCTACACGAGGGAGACCCAGTACTTC
cdr3_aa: CASSLVTYTRETQYF

j_call: TRBJ2-7
clone_size: few
d_call: TRBD1
v_call: TRBV6-2/TRBV6-3
cdr3_nt: TGTGCCAGCAGTCCAATCTCCGGGACAGGCGATTACGAGCAGTACTTC
cdr3_aa: CASSPISGTGDYEQYF

j_call: TRBJ2-5
clone_size: many
d_call: .
v_call: TRBV3-1
cdr3_nt: TGTGCCAGCAGCTCTCCTGCGGGGACCCAGTACTTC
cdr3_aa: CASSSPAGTQYF